A selection of T cell receptor beta chains follows, all from one sample in a study of T cells after yellow fever vaccination. From the 5' RACE reads, TCRdb called clonotypes with MiXCR, one entry per CDR3 protein. This table has 250,000 to 400,000 distinct CDR3 sequences, 4% to 5.5% appearing once. Sequenced material: PBMCs, taken 15 days after the yellow fever booster vaccination. Source of these receptors: a young man who received the YFV17D yellow fever vaccine. Each CDR3 is given with its conserved first and last residue. Fields, in order: V gene, clone size, J gene, D gene, CDR3 DNA, CDR3 protein. D genes are given only for firm matches. Size is stated for part of the rows, as once, few or many counts, or as a class when the clone is expanded.

V: TRBV6-5
size: many
J: TRBJ1-2
D: NA
DNA: TGTGCCAGCAGCCAGACCGGCGGCTATGGCTACACCTTC
CDR3: CASSQTGGYGYTF

V: TRBV6-2/TRBV6-3
size: many
J: TRBJ2-2
D: TRBD2
DNA: TGTGCCAGCAGTTCCTTGACTAGCGGGGGGGAAAACACCGGGGAGCTGTTTTTT
CDR3: CASSSLTSGGENTGELFF

V: TRBV20-1
size: few
J: TRBJ2-7
D: NA
DNA: TGCAGTGGCAAGCTGGGATACTACGAGCAGTACTTC
CDR3: CSGKLGYYEQYF

V: TRBV4-2
size: few
J: TRBJ1-2
D: TRBD1
DNA: TGTGCCAGCAGCCAAGAGAGGGGTTGGGACAGGGTCTATGGCTACACCTTC
CDR3: CASSQERGWDRVYGYTF

V: TRBV5-6
size: many
J: TRBJ2-3
D: TRBD2
DNA: TGTGCCAGCAGCTCCGAAACAGTATGGCGGCGGGGGGGCCTCGTATCAAATACGCAGTATTTT
CDR3: CASSSETVWRRGGLVSNTQYF

V: TRBV6-2/TRBV6-3
size: few
J: TRBJ2-1
D: NA
DNA: TGTGCCAGCAGTCCCTCGGGGGTACGCGAGCAGTTCTTC
CDR3: CASSPSGVREQFF

V: TRBV18
size: NA
J: TRBJ2-7
D: NA
DNA: TGTGCCAGCTCCCCTCCGGGACTCTACTACGAGCAGTACTTC
CDR3: CASSPPGLYYEQYF

V: TRBV25-1
size: many
J: TRBJ2-2
D: NA
DNA: TGTGCCAGCAGTGTTTCAGATCCCGGGGAGCTGTTTTTT
CDR3: CASSVSDPGELFF

V: TRBV20-1
size: many
J: TRBJ1-4
D: NA
DNA: TGCAGTGCTACGGACGGCCCAACTAATGAAAAACTGTTTTTT
CDR3: CSATDGPTNEKLFF

V: TRBV6-6
size: few
J: TRBJ1-2
D: NA
DNA: TGTGCTTCCAAACCTGGTCCCCAGCATAGTGGCTACACCTTC
CDR3: CASKPGPQHSGYTF

V: TRBV7-8
size: NA
J: TRBJ2-7
D: NA
DNA: TGTGCCAGCAGCTTAGCGCCCGCAGGGGGGAACGAGCAGTACTTC
CDR3: CASSLAPAGGNEQYF

V: TRBV12-3/TRBV12-4
size: few
J: TRBJ2-3
D: TRBD2
DNA: TGTGCCAGCGGGGAGCGGGGGTGGGATACGCAGTATTTT
CDR3: CASGERGWDTQYF

V: TRBV7-2
size: NA
J: TRBJ1-2
D: NA
DNA: TGTGCCAGCAGCCCCGGGTCCGAAACCTATGGCTACACCTTC
CDR3: CASSPGSETYGYTF

V: TRBV6-1
size: many
J: TRBJ1-1
D: TRBD1
DNA: TGTGCCAGCAGGATGGGACAGTGGGTTGAAGCTTTCTTT
CDR3: CASRMGQWVEAFF

V: TRBV6-5
size: few
J: TRBJ2-5
D: TRBD1
DNA: TGTGCCAGCAGACAGGGGATTACGGAGACCCAGTACTTC
CDR3: CASRQGITETQYF

V: TRBV5-5
size: many
J: TRBJ2-2
D: TRBD2
DNA: TGTGCCAGCAGACCCAGCGGGGGGGCCGTCCCAGGGGAGCTGTTTTTT
CDR3: CASRPSGGAVPGELFF

V: TRBV4-3
size: many
J: TRBJ2-3
D: TRBD2
DNA: TGCGCCAGCAGCCAAACTAGCGGGGGGGCAGATACGCAGTATTTT
CDR3: CASSQTSGGADTQYF

V: TRBV18
size: many
J: TRBJ1-2
D: NA
DNA: TGTGCCAGCTCACGGGGAGGGGAGTATGGCTACACCTTC
CDR3: CASSRGGEYGYTF